These 14 T cell receptor beta chains share one sample of origin, sequenced in a study of blood T cell repertoires in COVID-19. TCRdb's copy holds only in-frame clones and misses some; the assay was immunoSEQ multiplex PCR. The data hold about 180,000 clones, with approximately 85% observed a single time. Sequencing was carried out using peripheral blood. The origin of the receptors is a human donor with active or convalescent COVID-19. The donor label of this sample is uncertain.

The chain employs TRBV7-9 and TRBJ2-1; 11 nucleotides match TRBD1. In germline, CDR1 is SEHNR, CDR2 FQNEAQ (reference sequence). V trimming: 2 bases; J trimming: 8 bases; junction bases outside the gene matches: 8. This CDR3 region has 16 residues. CDR3 region: CASSLMGQGEFDEQFF. The DNA of the CDR3 is TGTGCCAGCAGCTTAATGGGACAGGGGGAATTTGATGAGCAGTTCTTC.

This clone was detected only once. The V call is TRBV3-1 (or the pseudogene TRBV3-2), the J call TRBJ2-1, with D possibly TRBD1 on 6 matching bases. Germline values: CDR1 LGHDT, CDR2 YNNKEL (reference sequence). This CDR3 has 16 residues. V lost 4 bases to trimming and J lost 1 base, with 14 bases between them. The CDR3 spells CASSRIQGYSYNEQFF. DNA for the CDR3: TGTGCCAGCAGCCGGATACAGGGTTATTCCTACAATGAGCAGTTCTTC.

The rearrangement links TRBV6-5 to TRBJ2-2; D ambiguous. This CDR3 is built from 13 residues. Looked up from germline, CDR1 is MNHEY and CDR2 is SVGAGI. V gave up 4 bases and J gave up 7 bases, with 10 bases separating them. The CDR3 DNA is TGTGCCAGCAGTTTTCCGCCCGGCGGGGAGCTGTTTTTT. The encoded protein is CASSFPPGGELFF.

The V and J genes are TRBV2 and TRBJ2-7, with 9 bases identical to TRBD1. CDR1 and CDR2 (germline): SNHLY, FYNNEI. Unmatched junction bases numbered 9, after V lost 7 bases and J lost 5 bases. The CDR3 is made up of 14 amino acids. The CDR3 region has the DNA TGTGCCAGCACCAGCGGGACAGGGAACCACGAGCAGTACTTC. The encoded protein is CASTSGTGNHEQYF.

The rearrangement joins TRBV5-5 to TRBJ2-3, with 12 positions matching TRBD2. J lost 6 bases, V lost 0 bases, and 2 bases had no gene match. The CDR3 has 15 amino acids. From germline, CDR1 is SGHKS and CDR2 YYEKEE (reference sequence). CDR3 region: CASSLDLAGGDTQYF. The CDR3 coding sequence is TGTGCCAGCAGCTTGGATCTAGCGGGGGGGGATACGCAGTATTTT.

The gene calls are TRBV12-5 and TRBJ2-1; TRBD2 matches 14 bases. The germline gives CDR1 LGHNT, CDR2 FRNRAP. Unmatched junction bases numbered 3, after V lost 3 bases and J lost 8 bases. The CDR3 length is 15 residues. The CDR3 DNA reads TGTGCTAGTGGTTTCGGGACTAGCGGGAGTCATGAGCAGTTCTTC. This translates into CASGFGTSGSHEQFF.

This chain uses TRBV24-1 with TRBJ2-2; the D gene is possibly TRBD1 (6 bases). Germline V gene lookup returns CDR1 KGHDR and CDR2 SFDVKD. V dropped 3 bases and J dropped 6 bases, with 19 bases sitting between them. CDR3 length: 17 amino acids. CDR3 sequence (DNA): TGTGCCACCAGTGATGCCCGTGATATTTGGGGGCCCGGGGAGCTGTTTTTT. Translated: CATSDARDIWGPGELFF.

The chain carries TRBV13 and TRBJ2-5; 8 nucleotides agree with TRBD2. Per germline, CDR1 PRHDT and CDR2 FYEKMQ (reference sequence). This CDR3 is 16 amino acids long. V was clipped by 1 base and J by 1 base; unmatched bases: 5. DNA for the CDR3: TGTGCCAGCAGCTTAGTAGGCGGGGGGCCCCAAGAGACCCAGTACTTC. Translating gives CASSLVGGGPQETQYF.

The chain has TRBV5-4 and TRBJ1-4; 9 nucleotides match TRBD1. CDR1 and CDR2 (germline): SGHNT, YYREEE (reference sequence). V was pared by 4 bases and J by 6 bases, with 7 bases of the junction left unmatched. The CDR3 length is 15 residues. The DNA for the CDR3 is TGTGCCAGCAGCCGCAGTACAGGGGGCGATGAAAAACTGTTTTTT. Translation: CASSRSTGGDEKLFF.

The chain uses TRBV9 and TRBJ2-7; 11 positions agree with TRBD1. V shed 2 bases, J shed 9 bases, and the junction held 4 bases outside the gene matches. The CDR3 is 13 residues long. Germline lookup yields CDR1 SGDLS and CDR2 YYNGEE. The CDR3: CASSVGGTGGQYF. The CDR3 coding sequence is TGTGCCAGCAGCGTTGGCGGGACAGGGGGGCAGTACTTC.

V usage is TRBV5-1 and J usage is TRBJ2-7, with TRBD2 identical over 12 bases. CDR3 size: 15 residues. Germline V gives CDR1 SGHRS, CDR2 YFSETQ. V gave up 6 bases and J gave up 2 bases; unmatched junction bases: 6. CDR3 loop: CASTLAGGPAYEQYF. The CDR3 DNA reads TGCGCCAGCACTCTAGCGGGAGGGCCGGCCTACGAGCAGTACTTC.

The rearrangement joins TRBV6-5 to TRBJ2-7; 8 positions agree with TRBD2. The CDR3 spans 15 residues. Trimming removed 0 bases from V and 6 bases from J; junction bases left unmatched: 7. The germline CDR1 and CDR2 sequences are MNHEY and SVGAGI. The CDR3 DNA is TGTGCCAGCAGTTACTCTCGAGCGGGAGAGAGCGAGCAGTACTTC. Its protein is CASSYSRAGESEQYF.

This sequence joins TRBV5-6 and TRBJ1-2; no clear D. There are 14 residues in the CDR3. V lost 0 bases and J 4 bases, leaving 10 bases between the germline ends. The germline V gene has CDR1 SGHDT and CDR2 YYEEEE. Here the CDR3 DNA reads TGTGCCAGCAGCTTGGCTGCAGGCCCCTATGGCTACACCTTC. It is translated as CASSLAAGPYGYTF.

CDR3 residues: CASSLGVQGMAEAFF. In DNA form, the CDR3 reads TGTGCCAGCAGCTTAGGTGTCCAGGGGATGGCTGAAGCTTTCTTT. The chain recombines TRBV13 with TRBJ1-1, with D possibly being TRBD1 (6 bases). Germline V lookup: CDR1 PRHDT, CDR2 FYEKMQ (reference sequence). The CDR3 consists of 15 residues. Trimming pared 0 bases from V and 6 bases from J, leaving 14 bases between.